Presented here are 30 T cell receptor beta chains from one specimen sequenced in a study of identical twins (dated by TCRdb to 2015 to 2016). Receptors were amplified or captured by 5' RACE. Sequencing instrument: Illumina HiSeq 2000. Using fastp trimming at Q25 and MiXCR clonotype assembly, TCRdb reanalyzed the public sequencing data and kept in-frame beta chains. Duplicate CDR3 protein sequences are folded into a single record with the most common DNA and genes. A total of approximately 1.8 million distinct CDR3 sequences appear in this sample, less than 40% of them only once. Under 0.35% of the sample comes from the top ten. The sample was cord blood. These receptors came from a newborn girl in good health.

V is TRBV5-1 and J is TRBJ1-1; 8 bases are a match to TRBD1. Germline values: CDR1 SGHRS, CDR2 YFSETQ. The CDR3 spans 16 residues. Germline trimming cut 0 bases from V and 1 base from J; bases unmatched to any gene: 5. The CDR3 sequence: CASSLVAGGANTEAFF. CDR3 in DNA: TGCGCCAGCAGCTTGGTGGCAGGGGGCGCGAACACTGAAGCTTTCTTT.

This clonotype was counted a few times. The gene calls are TRBV6-1 and TRBJ1-2; 7 bases map to TRBD1. This CDR3 is 13 amino acids long. Trimming at V came to 6 bases and at J to 4 bases, leaving 5 bases not matched to a gene. Germline CDR1 reads MNHNS; CDR2 reads SASEGT. This chain's CDR3 is CASRGDSLYGYTF. For the CDR3, the DNA is TGTGCCAGCAGGGGGGACAGTCTCTATGGCTACACCTTC.

The rearrangement links TRBV2 to TRBJ2-1; D perhaps matches TRBD2 (6 bases). CDR3 length: 16 amino acids. Trimming shortened V by 1 base and J by 4 bases, and 14 bases separated the two germline ends. The germline CDR1 and CDR2 sequences are SNHLY and FYNNEI. Here the CDR3 DNA reads TGTGCCAGCAGTGAAGGGGTGACTAGACTTTACAATGAGCAGTTCTTC. Its protein is CASSEGVTRLYNEQFF.

This clonotype was seen only a few times. The DNA for the CDR3 is TGTGCCAGCATAGGTTCAATACTCAGTGGGGAAAAACTGTTTTTT. Amino acid sequence: CASIGSILSGEKLFF. The rearrangement uses TRBV6-6 and TRBJ1-4; D uncertain. The germline CDR1 and CDR2 sequences are MNHNY and SVGAGI (reference sequence). The CDR3 extends over 15 amino acids. Deletions cut 7 bases from V and 8 bases from J, with 20 bases between.

The chain uses TRBV29-1 and TRBJ2-5, with no clear D. The CDR3 sequence is 13 residues long. Deletions cut 3 bases from V and 5 bases from J, with 13 bases between. Germline values: CDR1 SQVTM, CDR2 ANQGSEA. CDR3 sequence reads: CSVDFLMKETQYF. CDR3 DNA sequence: TGCAGCGTTGACTTCCTAATGAAGGAGACCCAGTACTTC. Full variable domain (outside the CDR3, taken from reference TRBV29-1 and TRBJ2-5): SAVISQKPSRDICQRGTSLTIQCQVDSQVTMMFWYRQQPGQSLTLIATANQGSEATYESGFVIDKFPISRPNLTFSTLTVSNMSPEDSSIYLCSVDFLMKETQYFGPGTRLLVL.

This clonotype was recorded a few times. This chain connects TRBV5-1 to TRBJ2-3; TRBD1 is a possible D gene (5 bases). The V gene's germline CDR1 is SGHRS and CDR2 YFSETQ. This CDR3 comprises 15 residues. V shed 1 base and J shed 3 bases, with 12 bases lying between them. The CDR3 protein is CASSLRQSLTDTQYF. The CDR3 DNA reads as TGCGCCAGCAGCTTGAGACAGTCACTTACAGATACGCAGTATTTT.

This clonotype has a handful of counts. The J gene is TRBJ1-2, the V gene TRBV7-9; 10 bases map to TRBD1. From germline, CDR1 is SEHNR and CDR2 FQNEAQ (reference sequence). The CDR3 runs to 15 residues. J was trimmed by 3 bases and V by 3 bases; bases with no gene match: 4. The CDR3 sequence is CASSLGQGSDYGYTF. The CDR3 nucleotides are TGTGCCAGCAGCTTGGGACAGGGGTCGGACTATGGCTACACCTTC. Based on the CDR3 plus reference TRBV7-9 and TRBJ1-2, the full variable domain is DTGVSQNPRHKITKRGQNVTFRCDPISEHNRLYWYRQTLGQGPEFLTYFQNEAQLEKSRLLSDRFSAERPKGSFSTLEIQRTEQGDSAMYLCASSLGQGSDYGYTFGSGTRLTVV.

There are a few counts of this clonotype. This sequence joins TRBV20-1 and TRBJ2-3, with 8 bases that match TRBD1. The CDR3 contains 14 residues. The V gene's germline CDR1 is DFQATT and CDR2 SNEGSKA (reference sequence). The ends lost 0 bases at V and 7 bases at J; junction bases unmatched: 6. The CDR3 loop is CSARELYRGNTQYF. The CDR3 DNA follows: TGCAGTGCTAGAGAGCTATACAGGGGGAATACGCAGTATTTT.

The V and J genes are TRBV28 and TRBJ2-7; 7 bases align to TRBD1. Germline CDR1 reads MDHEN; CDR2 reads SYDVKM. The ends lost 5 bases at V and 3 bases at J; junction bases unmatched: 10. The CDR3 covers 15 residues. CDR3 amino acids: CASSPRIRQGYEQYF. CDR3 DNA sequence: TGTGCCAGCAGTCCCCGTATTAGACAGGGCTACGAGCAGTACTTC. Full variable domain (outside the CDR3, taken from reference TRBV28 and TRBJ2-7): DVKVTQSSRYLVKRTGEKVFLECVQDMDHENMFWYRQDPGLGLRLIYFSYDVKMKEKGDIPEGYSVSREKKERFSLILESASTNQTSMYLCASSPRIRQGYEQYFGPGTRLTVT.

The chain links TRBV11-2 to TRBJ2-7; possible D gene TRBD1, 6 bases. Looked up from germline, CDR1 is SGHAT and CDR2 is FQNNGV. V lost 0 bases to trimming and J lost 3 bases, with 12 bases between them. This CDR3 region has 15 residues. The CDR3 DNA reads TGTGCCAGCAGCTTAGATCCGGGACACCTCTACGAGCAGTACTTC. Its protein product is CASSLDPGHLYEQYF.

This clonotype was counted between two and nine times. J is TRBJ1-2 and V is TRBV3-1; 7 bases match TRBD1. Germline V CDR1 and CDR2: LGHDT, YNNKEL (reference sequence). V was clipped by 1 base and J by 4 bases; unmatched bases: 3. The CDR3 runs to 14 residues. CDR3 DNA sequence: TGTGCCAGCAGCCAAGTCAGGGGGAGCTATGGCTACACCTTC. Protein sequence: CASSQVRGSYGYTF.

The chain carries TRBV9 and TRBJ1-2; D might be TRBD1 (5 bases). This CDR3 comprises 16 residues. The V end was cut by 0 bases, the J end by 1 base, with 13 bases between. Germline V gene sequence: CDR1 SGDLS, CDR2 YYNGEE. CDR3 bases: TGTGCCAGCAGCGTAGGTTCAGGGCTCCTTAACTATGGCTACACCTTC. The encoded protein is CASSVGSGLLNYGYTF.

The chain joins TRBV24-1 to TRBJ2-3, with TRBD1 matching 11 bases. CDR3 size: 17 residues. Per the germline V gene, CDR1 is KGHDR and CDR2 is SFDVKD. The V segment lost 4 bases and the J segment 2 bases; nucleotides outside the gene matches: 7. The CDR3 DNA sequence: TGTGCCACCAGTGAGGCGGGACAGGGGGACTCCACAGATACGCAGTATTTT. It encodes CATSEAGQGDSTDTQYF.

The rearrangement joins TRBV5-5 to TRBJ1-5; D is perhaps TRBD1 (6 bases). This CDR3 is built from 16 residues. The germline V gene encodes CDR1 SGHKS and CDR2 YYEKEE (reference sequence). The V gene lost 4 bases and the J gene lost 5 bases, with 19 bases spanning the gap. The CDR3 DNA is TGTGCCAGCAGCCGGGACAACGGCGGGGCATATCAGCCCCAGCATTTT. Protein sequence: CASSRDNGGAYQPQHF.

The rearrangement links TRBV11-2 to TRBJ2-3; 11 nucleotides agree with TRBD2. Germline-derived CDR1 and CDR2 are SGHAT and FQNNGV. The CDR3 spans 17 residues. Trimming took 3 bases from V and 2 from J; bases not matched to a gene: 7. CDR3 nucleotide sequence: TGTGCCAGCAGCTTTTTGAGACTAGCGGGGTCCACAGATACGCAGTATTTT. This sequence encodes CASSFLRLAGSTDTQYF.

The chain is built from TRBV7-2 and TRBJ1-3, with D perhaps TRBD1 (5 bases). V shed 7 bases and J shed 2 bases, with 21 bases lying between them. The CDR3 has 17 residues. Germline CDR1 reads SGHTA; CDR2 reads FQGNSA. CDR3 loop: CASTQFPWTSTGNTIYF. CDR3 in DNA: TGTGCCAGCACCCAATTTCCATGGACATCGACTGGAAACACCATATATTTT.

V and J are TRBV7-9 and TRBJ1-2, with D possibly matching TRBD1 (5 bases). This CDR3 has 14 amino acids. Trimming stripped 5 bases from V and 5 bases from J, with 15 bases between. Looked up from germline, CDR1 is SEHNR and CDR2 is FQNEAQ (reference sequence). The CDR3 loop reads CASSPPGTRYGYTF. The CDR3, as DNA: TGTGCCAGCAGCCCACCGGGGACGCGGTATGGCTACACCTTC.

This clonotype was recorded once. The chain employs TRBV20-1 and TRBJ2-2; no reliable D call. V was shortened by 2 bases and J by 4 bases, with 5 bases between the two germline ends. Germline V CDR1 and CDR2: DFQATT, SNEGSKA (reference sequence). The CDR3 is 12 residues long. The CDR3 is CSARFGTGELFF. As DNA, the CDR3 is TGCAGTGCTAGATTTGGCACCGGGGAGCTGTTTTTT.

The chain employs TRBV27 and TRBJ2-1; TRBD2 matches at 8 bases. Per the germline V gene, CDR1 is MNHEY and CDR2 is SMNVEV (reference sequence). V trimming: 2 bases; J trimming: 9 bases; junction bases outside the gene matches: 6. The CDR3 loop spans 14 amino acids. CDR3 in amino acids: CASSLPGGPSEQFF. For the CDR3, the DNA is TGTGCCAGCAGTTTACCGGGAGGGCCGAGTGAGCAGTTCTTC.

J is TRBJ2-1 and V is TRBV10-3; 7 bases are shared with TRBD2. CDR3 length equals 13 residues. Germline CDR1 and CDR2: ENHRY and SYGVKD. The junction had 7 bases not matched to a gene; V was cut back by 10 bases and J by 4 bases. Written as DNA, the CDR3 is TGTGCCACCAGCGGGGACTATTACAATGAGCAGTTCTTC. This codes for CATSGDYYNEQFF.

The chain is built from TRBV27 and TRBJ2-7; possibly TRBD1 or TRBD2 for D (5 bases each). Germline CDR1 MNHEY, CDR2 SMNVEV (reference sequence). Trimming took off 3 bases at V and 2 bases at J, with 14 bases between the two ends. This CDR3 contains 15 residues. The CDR3 reads CASSLPGTPAYEQYF. Written as DNA, the CDR3 is TGTGCCAGCAGTTTGCCAGGGACCCCCGCCTACGAGCAGTACTTC.

The sample holds a few counts of this clonotype. The genes are TRBV28 and TRBJ1-4, with 7 bases identical to TRBD1. The CDR3 contains 15 residues. The trim removed 2 bases at V and 6 bases at J, leaving 6 bases unmatched. CDR1 MDHEN and CDR2 SYDVKM come from the germline V gene. CDR3 sequence (DNA): TGTGCCAGCAGTTTAGGAGACAGGGAGCATGAAAAACTGTTTTTT. Amino acid sequence: CASSLGDREHEKLFF.

As to this clonotype: A much bigger clone sits one base away, suggesting this may be a read error. The chain joins TRBV4-2 to TRBJ2-5, with D possibly being TRBD1 (6 bases). TRBJ2-7 explains the end of the DNA better; the J call may be wrong. Germline V lookup: CDR1 LGHNA, CDR2 YNFKEQ. CDR3 length: 15 amino acids. This CDR3 is CASSHSSGTSYEQYF. In nucleotides, the CDR3 is TGTGCCAGCAGCCATTCCTCCGGGACATCCTACGAGCAGTACTTC.

This chain connects TRBV7-9 to TRBJ2-7, with D tentatively TRBD1 or TRBD2 (5 bases each). CDR1 and CDR2 from the germline V gene are SEHNR and FQNEAQ (reference sequence). Trimming removed 1 base at V and 6 bases at J, with 13 bases between. The CDR3 is 14 amino acids. In DNA form, the CDR3 reads TGTGCCAGCAGCTTAGGGGGACGGGCCGGCGAGCAGTACTTC. Its protein is CASSLGGRAGEQYF.

This clonotype showed up many times. The rearrangement links TRBV20-1 to TRBJ2-7; 12 bases are shared with TRBD2. The ends lost 6 bases at V and 3 bases at J; junction bases unmatched: 3. The CDR3 extends over 13 amino acids. CDR1 DFQATT and CDR2 SNEGSKA come from the germline V gene (reference sequence). CDR3 region: CSARTSGNYEQYF. CDR3 DNA sequence: TGCAGTGCCCGGACTAGCGGGAACTACGAGCAGTACTTC.

The V gene is TRBV2, the J gene TRBJ1-4; D remains ambiguous. Deletions cut 8 bases from V and 4 bases from J, with 11 bases between. CDR3 size: 13 residues. Germline V gene lookup returns CDR1 SNHLY and CDR2 FYNNEI. The CDR3 coding sequence is TGTGCCAGCCGCCTCGGGTATAATGAAAAACTGTTTTTT. Translation: CASRLGYNEKLFF.

In regard to this clonotype: A much larger clone lies one base from this, so it may be a read error. DNA for the CDR3: TGTGCCCGCAGTGCGGTTAGCGGCTACACCTTC. This gives the protein CARSAVSGYTF. J is TRBJ1-2 and V is TRBV25-1, with D unclear. Germline CDR1 reads MGHDK; CDR2 reads SYGVNS. This CDR3 contains 11 residues.

This clonotype was observed a few times. The rearrangement links TRBV12-3 or TRBV12-4 to TRBJ1-2; 7 nucleotides align to TRBD1. This CDR3 spans 12 amino acids. V trimming: 3 bases; J trimming: 8 bases; junction bases outside the gene matches: 3. The CDR3 loop is CASSFGTEGYTF. The DNA of the CDR3 is TGTGCCAGCAGTTTCGGGACAGAAGGCTACACCTTC.

This clonotype was found many times. The V gene is TRBV12-3 or TRBV12-4, the J gene TRBJ2-5; possibly TRBD2 for D (6 bases). The CDR3 runs 14 residues. V was cut by 6 bases and J by 2 bases, with 13 bases left in between. CDR3 residues: CASSAGLLQETQYF. The CDR3 nucleotides read TGTGCCAGCAGCGCGGGACTCTTACAAGAGACCCAGTACTTC.

This clonotype was detected a few times. The genes are TRBV20-1 and TRBJ2-3; 9 bases fit TRBD2. The CDR3 has 16 amino acids. Germline-derived CDR1 and CDR2 are DFQATT and SNEGSKA (reference sequence). V lost 0 bases, J lost 2 bases, and 6 bases stayed unmatched. CDR3 sequence reads: CSARDGLAGNTDTQYF. The CDR3 nucleotides read TGCAGTGCTAGAGATGGGCTAGCGGGGAACACAGATACGCAGTATTTT.